The 5 T cell receptor beta chains listed next were all sequenced from one sample in a study of shared clonotypes between healthy human individuals. Positive CCR7 selection of CD45RO-negative cells yielded the naive CD8 cells, and terminally differentiated effector memory CD45RA+ cells were excluded. Repertoires were generated with immunoSEQ multiplex PCR, while TCRdb's copy carries only in-frame clones and drops some. The sample carries 1.5 million to 2.5 million clones, 85% to 95% recorded once. The source material was naive CD8+ T cells sorted from blood. The receptors derive from a young man in good health.

V is TRBV6-1 and J is TRBJ2-3, with D uncertain. CDR3 length: 18 amino acids. With 5 bases removed from V and 3 bases from J, the gap between germline ends came to 24 bases. Germline CDR1 MNHNS, CDR2 SASEGT. Written as DNA, the CDR3 is TGTGCCAGCAGTCAAGACGGGCCTACGTCCCCTGAGACAGATACGCAGTATTTT. Translated: CASSQDGPTSPETDTQYF.

The gene calls are TRBV11-2 and TRBJ2-1; 11 positions agree with TRBD2. V lost 0 bases to trimming and J lost 7 bases; unmatched junction nucleotides: 2. The germline CDR1 and CDR2 sequences are SGHAT and FQNNGV. The CDR3 is made up of 15 amino acids. For the CDR3, the DNA is TGTGCCAGCAGCTTAGAGGCTAGCGGGGGGAATGAGCAGTTCTTC. It translates to CASSLEASGGNEQFF.

In this sample, this clone turned up once. The chain combines TRBV1 with TRBJ1-5. TRBV1 is a pseudogene locus. This CDR3 comprises 14 residues. The CDR3 is CTSSRKVLNQPQHF. CDR3 nucleotide sequence: TGCACCAGCAGCCGTAAGGTGCTCAATCAGCCCCAGCATTTT.

DNA of the CDR3: TGTGCCAGCAGCTTAACAGGTCCAGGCGGGGAGCTGTTTTTT. It specifies CASSLTGPGGELFF. The rearrangement links TRBV7-3 to TRBJ2-2; D is unclear. The CDR3 loop spans 14 amino acids. CDR1 SGHTA and CDR2 FQGTGA come from the germline V gene. Trimming left V 0 bases short and J 7 bases short, with 9 bases between. Drawing the rest from reference TRBV7-3 and TRBJ2-2, the complete variable domain is GAGVSQTPSNKVTEKGKYVELRCDPISGHTALYWYRQSLGQGPEFLIYFQGTGAADDSGLPNDRFFAVRPEGSVSTLKIQRTERGDSAVYLCASSLTGPGGELFFGEGSRLTVL.

The V call is TRBV2, the J call TRBJ1-4, with D possibly TRBD1 on 6 matching bases. Looked up from germline, CDR1 is SNHLY and CDR2 is FYNNEI. V was clipped by 8 bases and J by 5 bases, with 12 bases between them. This CDR3 comprises 13 residues. The CDR3 DNA reads TGTGCCAGCCACGATCAGGGGAATGAAAAACTGTTTTTT. Its translation: CASHDQGNEKLFF.